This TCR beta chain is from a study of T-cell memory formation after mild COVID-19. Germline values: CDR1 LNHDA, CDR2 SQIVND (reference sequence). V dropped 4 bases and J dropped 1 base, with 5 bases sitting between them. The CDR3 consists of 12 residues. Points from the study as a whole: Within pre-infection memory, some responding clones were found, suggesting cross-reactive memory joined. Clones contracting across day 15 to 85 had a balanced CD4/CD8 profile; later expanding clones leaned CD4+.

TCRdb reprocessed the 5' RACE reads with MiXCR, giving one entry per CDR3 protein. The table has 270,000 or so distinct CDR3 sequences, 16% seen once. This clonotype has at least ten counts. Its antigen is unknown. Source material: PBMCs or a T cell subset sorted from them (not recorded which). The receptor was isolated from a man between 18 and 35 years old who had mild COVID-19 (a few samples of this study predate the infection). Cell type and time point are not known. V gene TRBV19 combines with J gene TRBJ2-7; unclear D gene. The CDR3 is CASSTGSYEQYF. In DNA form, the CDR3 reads TGTGCCAGTAGTACAGGATCCTACGAGCAGTACTTC.